This T cell receptor beta chain came from a study of T cell repertoires in aging, cancer and after chemotherapy. A mixed TRB-A/B primer pool amplified rearranged TRB by multiplex touch-down PCR. TCRdb analysed the multiplex PCR reads with MiXCR anew, one entry per CDR3 protein. The sample lists about 3,200 distinct CDR3 sequences, around 50% occurring once. V dropped 2 bases and J dropped 5 bases, with 9 bases sitting between them. The CDR3 has 13 amino acids. CDR1 and CDR2 from the germline V gene are DFQATT and SNEGSKA (reference sequence). TCR beta rearrangements were amplified from peripheral blood genomic DNA.

Sequencing was done on a sample of blood. The receptor's source is a human donor with a blood cancer. The chain combines TRBV20-1 with TRBJ2-2; D unresolved. The CDR3 DNA reads TGCAGTGCTAGATTGACGGAGACCGGGGAGCTGTTTTTT. It encodes CSARLTETGELFF.